This T cell receptor (beta chain) originates from a study of T cell repertoires in cytomegalovirus infection. Across the whole study: It can be stated that public TCR beta signatures indicated CMV infection as well as a matching HLA type.

Study-level points and caveats: Identification of carriers of CMV plus the relevant HLA was achieved through cumulative public TCR beta family frequency. There were HLA-C-restricted CMV-specific TCR beta clonotypes dominating the ex vivo response.

TCRdb re-called the reads with MiXCR, one entry per CDR3 protein. The table records fewer than 550,000 distinct CDR3 sequences, approximately 17% of them present only once. This clonotype was seen a few times. The antigen is unknown. The J segment lost 1 base and the V segment lost 6 bases, leaving 14 bases of the junction unmatched. This CDR3 comprises 17 residues. Germline-derived CDR1 and CDR2 are SQVTM and ANQGSEA. The sequencing input was CD8+ T cells from PBMCs. This TCR was recovered from a human donor in good health (CMV status not recorded). Some clones in this sample may be carry-over from other donors' samples. The chain carries TRBV29-1 and TRBJ2-5; TRBD2 aligns across 10 bases. The CDR3 DNA is TGCAGCGTCCTTCTCCTAGCGGGAGATCTTCGCCAAGAGACCCAGTACTTC. This translates into CSVLLLAGDLRQETQYF.